This T cell receptor beta chain was found in a study of blood T cell repertoires in COVID-19. Whole-study context: Samples of COVID-19 (acute and convalescent) were obtained from the United States, Italy and Spain. Sources were T cells, B-cell-depleted T cells, or PBMCs; the material itself was cDNA or gDNA.

In the authors' workflow: Amplified reference gene primers provided the basis for estimating nucleated cell counts. Profiled with immunoSEQ multiplex PCR; TCRdb holds only in-frame clones, not every one. V, J and clone size were drawn from that table, and D and trimming were deduced from the DNA. Among 100,000 to 150,000 clones listed, about 80% were seen once. CDR3 size: 13 residues. Trimming removed 3 bases from V and 7 bases from J, with 12 bases in between. The specimen was peripheral blood. This receptor was taken from a man aged 35 to 55 with active or convalescent COVID-19. J is TRBJ1-2 and V is TRBV12-3 or TRBV12-4, with a tentative D call TRBD1 (6 bases). The CDR3 region has the DNA TGTGCCAGCAGTTTGCCAACAGGGAGTGGCTACACCTTC. It encodes CASSLPTGSGYTF.